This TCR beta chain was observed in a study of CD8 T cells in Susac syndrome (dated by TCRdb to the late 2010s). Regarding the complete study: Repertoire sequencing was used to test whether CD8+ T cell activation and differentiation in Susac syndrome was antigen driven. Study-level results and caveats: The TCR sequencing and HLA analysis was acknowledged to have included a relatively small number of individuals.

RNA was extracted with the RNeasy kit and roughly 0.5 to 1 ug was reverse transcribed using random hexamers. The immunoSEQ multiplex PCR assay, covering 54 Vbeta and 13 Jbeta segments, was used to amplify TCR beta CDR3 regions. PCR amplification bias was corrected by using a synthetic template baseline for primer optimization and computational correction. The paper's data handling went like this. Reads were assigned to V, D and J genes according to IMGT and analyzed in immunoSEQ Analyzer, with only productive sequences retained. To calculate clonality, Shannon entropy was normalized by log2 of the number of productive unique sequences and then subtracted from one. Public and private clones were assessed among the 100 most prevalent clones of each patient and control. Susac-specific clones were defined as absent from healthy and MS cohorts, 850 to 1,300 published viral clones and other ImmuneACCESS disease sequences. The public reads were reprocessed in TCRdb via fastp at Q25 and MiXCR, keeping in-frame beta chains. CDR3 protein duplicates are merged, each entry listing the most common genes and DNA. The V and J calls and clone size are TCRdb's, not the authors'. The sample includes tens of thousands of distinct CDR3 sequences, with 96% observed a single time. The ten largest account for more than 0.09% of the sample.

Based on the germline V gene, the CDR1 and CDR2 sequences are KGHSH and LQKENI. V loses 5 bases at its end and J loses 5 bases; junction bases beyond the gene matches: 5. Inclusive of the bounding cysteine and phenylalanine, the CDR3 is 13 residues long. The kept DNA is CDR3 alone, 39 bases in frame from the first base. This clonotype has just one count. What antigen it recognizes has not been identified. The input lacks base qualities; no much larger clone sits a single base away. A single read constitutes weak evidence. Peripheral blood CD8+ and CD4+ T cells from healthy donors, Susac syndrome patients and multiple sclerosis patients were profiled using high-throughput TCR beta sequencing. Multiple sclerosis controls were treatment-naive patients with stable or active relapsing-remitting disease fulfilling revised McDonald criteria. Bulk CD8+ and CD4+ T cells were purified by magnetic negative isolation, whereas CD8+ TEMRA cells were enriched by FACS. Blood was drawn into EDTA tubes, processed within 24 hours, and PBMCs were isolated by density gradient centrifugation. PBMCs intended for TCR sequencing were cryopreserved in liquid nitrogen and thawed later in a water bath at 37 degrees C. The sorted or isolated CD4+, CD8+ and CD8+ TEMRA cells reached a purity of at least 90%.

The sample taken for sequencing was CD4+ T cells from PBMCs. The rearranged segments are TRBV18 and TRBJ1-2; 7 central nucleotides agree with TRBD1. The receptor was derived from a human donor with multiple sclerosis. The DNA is TGTGCCAGCTCATCGGACAGGCAATATGGCTACACCTTC. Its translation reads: CASSSDRQYGYTF.